The clone carrying this T cell receptor beta chain was recorded at least ten times. The antigen remains unidentified. The entry originates in a study of human T cells and chemical hapten exposure. Whole-study results and caveats: Sensitizing with DPC caused no change in TCRs above 1 in 1000 frequency.

V shed 3 bases, J shed 6 bases, and the junction held 7 bases outside the gene matches. CDR3 size: 14 residues. Germline assignment: CDR1 MNHNS and CDR2 SASEGT. TCRdb itself ran the RACE reads through MiXCR, one entry per CDR3 protein. The sample includes 130,000 or so distinct CDR3 sequences, approximately 9.1% of them seen just once. Time point of the sample: healthy volunteer bleed at 2 weeks. The total RNA was obtained from whole blood that was not fractionated. The receptor was derived from a male donor in good health. Some clones in this sample may be carry-over from other donors' samples. The specimen was whole blood. The V gene is TRBV6-1, the J gene TRBJ1-2; 7 bases are shared with TRBD1. Here the CDR3 reads CASSERQGLDGYTF. CDR3 bases: TGTGCCAGCAGTGAGCGACAGGGTCTGGATGGCTACACCTTC.